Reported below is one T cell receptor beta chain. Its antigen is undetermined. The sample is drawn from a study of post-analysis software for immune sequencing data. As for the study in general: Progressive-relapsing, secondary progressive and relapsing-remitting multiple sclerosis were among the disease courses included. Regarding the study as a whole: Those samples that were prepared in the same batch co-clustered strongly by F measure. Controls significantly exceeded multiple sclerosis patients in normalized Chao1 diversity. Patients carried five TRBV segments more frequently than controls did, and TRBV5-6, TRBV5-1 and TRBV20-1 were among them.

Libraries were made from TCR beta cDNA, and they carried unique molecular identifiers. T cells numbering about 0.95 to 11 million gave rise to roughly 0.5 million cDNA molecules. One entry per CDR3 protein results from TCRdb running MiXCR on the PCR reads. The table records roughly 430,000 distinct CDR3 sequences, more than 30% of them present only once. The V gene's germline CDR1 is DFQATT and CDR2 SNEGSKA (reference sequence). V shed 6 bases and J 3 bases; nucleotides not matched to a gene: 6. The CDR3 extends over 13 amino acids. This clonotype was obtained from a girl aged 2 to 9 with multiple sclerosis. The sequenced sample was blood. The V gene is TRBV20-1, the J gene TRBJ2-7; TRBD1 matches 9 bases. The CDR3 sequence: CSASGTGSYEQYF. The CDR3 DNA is TGCAGTGCATCCGGGACAGGGAGCTACGAGCAGTACTTC.